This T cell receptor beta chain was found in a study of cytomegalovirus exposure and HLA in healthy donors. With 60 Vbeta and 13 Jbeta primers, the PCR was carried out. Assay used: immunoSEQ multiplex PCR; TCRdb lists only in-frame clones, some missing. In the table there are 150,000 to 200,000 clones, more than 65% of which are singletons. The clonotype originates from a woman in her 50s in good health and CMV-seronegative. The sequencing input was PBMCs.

The CDR3 DNA is TGTGCCAGCAGCTATAGCGGCAGCACAGATACGCAGTATTTT. Protein: CASSYSGSTDTQYF. The chain joins TRBV5-4 to TRBJ2-3; possibly TRBD2 for D (6 bases). The germline gives CDR1 SGHNT, CDR2 YYREEE (reference sequence). The CDR3 sequence is 14 residues long. V was trimmed by 3 bases and J by 0 bases, leaving 8 bases between them.